This TCR beta chain was recorded in a study of OX40 agonist ivuxolimab in advanced cancers. Libraries were prepared by immunoSEQ multiplex PCR; TCRdb keeps only in-frame clonotypes and omits some of them. The sample holds approximately 76,000 clones, about 92% seen once. Germline V gene sequence: CDR1 MRHNA, CDR2 SNTAGT. V was shortened by 0 bases and J by 8 bases, with 5 bases between the two germline ends. The CDR3 is made up of 12 amino acids. The receptor was isolated from an adult with an advanced solid tumor such as melanoma, head and neck, liver or kidney cancer. The material was CD4+ or CD8+ T cells sorted from blood, obtained in a trial of the OX40 agonist ivuxolimab. This chain uses TRBV6-4 with TRBJ2-1; no definite D call. CDR3 sequence (DNA): TGTGCCAGCAGTGACTCTCTCCATGAGCAGTTCTTC. Translating it yields CASSDSLHEQFF.